These 20 T cell receptor beta chains were sequenced from one sample in a study of blood T cell repertoires in COVID-19 (dated by TCRdb to the early 2020s). Preparation of the library involved the immunoSEQ multiplex PCR assay. Entries here come from immuneACCESS through TCRdb and include only in-frame sequences with V and J called. Some clones fail to appear in such tables; in the studies checked, an unresolved V gene covers under half of the shortfall, and the cause of the remainder is unknown. The sample records approximately 25,000 clones, around nine tenths of which are singletons. The top ten hold 8% to 9.5% of the sample. Material for sequencing was peripheral blood. All receptors come from a man aged 50 to 59 with active COVID-19.

A remark on this clone: A junction end diverges from the germline sequence, so it may reflect a read error. Other nucleotide sequences in the sample specify the same CDR3. V is TRBV3-1 (or the pseudogene TRBV3-2) and J is TRBJ1-6; 8 bases agree with TRBD1. The CDR3 consists of 15 residues. The germline CDR1 and CDR2 sequences are LGHDT and YNNKEL (reference sequence). The CDR3 reads CASSQDRQGTSPLHF. The CDR3 DNA is TGTGCCAGCAGCCAAGATAGACAGGGGACCTCACCCCTCCACTTC.

Points on this clone: Its ends do not fully match the called genes, so a read error is possible. The rearrangement links TRBV15 to TRBJ1-2; D is unresolved. CDR3 length: 13 residues. CDR1 is LNHNV and CDR2 is YYDKDF in the germline V gene (reference sequence). CDR3 sequence: CATSRDRLSGYIF. Here the CDR3 DNA reads TGTGCCACCAGCAGAGACAGGCTGAGTGGCTACATCTTC.

CDR3 in DNA: TGTGCCAGCAGTCGTTCTTACAGGGGAGGCTACACCTTC. This encodes CASSRSYRGGYTF. The genes are TRBV28 and TRBJ1-2; 7 nucleotides agree with TRBD1. CDR3 length: 13 residues. V lost 5 bases, J lost 8 bases, and 8 bases stayed unmatched. Germline V lookup: CDR1 MDHEN, CDR2 SYDVKM.

The chain employs TRBV9 and TRBJ1-5; no firm D call. CDR1 and CDR2 from the germline V gene are SGDLS and YYNGEE. Deletions cut 3 bases from V and 6 bases from J, with 10 bases between. The CDR3 has 13 residues. The CDR3 DNA reads TGTGCCAGCAGCGGAGGCCAAGGTCAGCCCCAGCATTTT. Translation: CASSGGQGQPQHF. The whole variable domain, remainder taken from reference TRBV9 and TRBJ1-5, is DSGVTQTPKHLITATGQRVTLRCSPRSGDLSVYWYQQSLDQGLQFLIQYYNGEERAKGNILERFSAQQFPDLHSELNLSSLELGDSALYFCASSGGQGQPQHFGDGTRLSIL.

The rearrangement joins TRBV30 to TRBJ1-1; weak D call: TRBD1 (5 bases). CDR1 GTSNPN and CDR2 SVGIG come from the germline V gene (reference sequence). This CDR3 has 16 residues. Trimming took 0 bases from V and 1 from J, leaving 15 bases between them. CDR3 DNA: TGTGCCTGGAGTGTCGGGAGGGGAGGTGAGAACACTGAAGCTTTCTTT. It translates to CAWSVGRGGENTEAFF.

The V call is TRBV9, the J call TRBJ2-1; D perhaps matches TRBD1 (6 bases). The CDR3 loop spans 15 amino acids. Germline loops: CDR1 SGDLS, CDR2 YYNGEE. The ends were cut back, 3 bases at V and 2 bases at J, with 12 bases in the middle. The CDR3 region is CASSALQGTYNEQFF. The CDR3 DNA is TGTGCCAGCAGCGCCCTCCAGGGGACCTACAATGAGCAGTTCTTC.

This chain joins TRBV7-2 and TRBJ1-5; D is ambiguous. The V end was cut by 5 bases, the J end by 1 base, with 15 bases between. The CDR3 is 16 residues long. Germline V gene lookup returns CDR1 SGHTA and CDR2 FQGNSA. The CDR3 region is CASSPVAGVSNQPQHF. CDR3 bases: TGTGCCAGCAGCCCCGTGGCTGGAGTGAGCAATCAGCCCCAGCATTTT.

The J gene is TRBJ2-5, the V gene TRBV24-1; 8 nucleotides line up with TRBD1. The CDR3 contains 15 residues. With V trimmed by 3 bases and J by 5 bases, 7 bases remained unmatched. Per the germline V gene, CDR1 is KGHDR and CDR2 is SFDVKD. CDR3 bases: TGTGCCACCAGTGATCCTCAGGGGGCTGAGGAGACCCAGTACTTC. Its translation is CATSDPQGAEETQYF.

The chain is built from TRBV10-2 and TRBJ2-2, with TRBD1 matching 10 bases. V was clipped by 4 bases and J by 5 bases; unmatched bases: 7. CDR1 and CDR2 from the germline V gene are WSHSY and SAAADI. The CDR3 is 16 amino acids. The CDR3 nucleotides are TGCGCCAGCAGTGCGAGGACAGGGGGTGGTACCGGGGAGCTGTTTTTT. Protein: CASSARTGGGTGELFF.

The V call is TRBV29-1, the J call TRBJ1-1; 10 bases line up with TRBD1. The germline V gene has CDR1 SQVTM and CDR2 ANQGSEA. V was pared by 7 bases and J by 2 bases, with 1 base of the junction left unmatched. CDR3 size: 12 residues. CDR3 DNA sequence: TGCAGCGGGGACAGGGGAAACACTGAAGCTTTCTTT. Protein: CSGDRGNTEAFF.

The chain uses TRBV5-4 and TRBJ1-2; 9 bases map to TRBD1. V dropped 3 bases and J dropped 2; count of bases not matched to a gene: 5. From germline, CDR1 is SGHNT and CDR2 YYREEE (reference sequence). The length of the CDR3 is 15 residues. The chain's CDR3 is CASSSGTGYNYGYTF. The CDR3 DNA follows: TGTGCCAGCAGCTCCGGGACAGGGTACAACTATGGCTACACCTTC.

This chain uses TRBV25-1 with TRBJ2-3; 7 nucleotides match TRBD1. The junction had 11 bases not matched to a gene; V was cut back by 6 bases and J by 5 bases. Germline V gene sequence: CDR1 MGHDK, CDR2 SYGVNS. CDR3 length: 15 residues. The DNA for the CDR3 is TGTGCCAGCAGCGAGGGACAGCTACTTGGAGATACGCAGTATTTT. It is translated as CASSEGQLLGDTQYF.

This clone was seen just once. J is TRBJ2-5 and V is TRBV10-3; 11 bases are shared with TRBD2. V lost 2 bases to trimming and J lost 1 base; unmatched junction nucleotides: 6. The CDR3 spans 17 residues. Germline loops: CDR1 ENHRY, CDR2 SYGVKD. The CDR3 region is CAISEPKGLAVQETQYF. The CDR3 coding sequence is TGTGCCATCAGTGAGCCAAAGGGACTAGCGGTCCAAGAGACCCAGTACTTC.

The table lists this clone with a few counts. The CDR3 coding sequence is TGTGCCAGCAGCTTAGTCCGGGGGAGGTCTGGAAACACCATATATTTT. It translates to CASSLVRGRSGNTIYF. The V call is TRBV11-2, the J call TRBJ1-3; maybe TRBD1 (5 bases). The CDR3 is made up of 16 amino acids. Germline CDR1 SGHAT, CDR2 FQNNGV. Deletions cut 1 base from V and 1 base from J, with 11 bases between.

This chain connects TRBV6-6 to TRBJ1-1, with 10 bases lining up with TRBD1. The germline V gene encodes CDR1 MNHNY and CDR2 SVGAGI (reference sequence). The ends lost 6 bases at V and 1 base at J; junction bases unmatched: 2. This CDR3 region has 14 residues. The CDR3 nucleotides read TGTGCCAGCAGCCGGGACAGGGGGAACACTGAAGCTTTCTTT. Its protein is CASSRDRGNTEAFF.

In its sample, this clone ranks as medium-sized. This chain joins TRBV11-3 and TRBJ1-2, with a possible D match to TRBD1 (5 bases). Germline CDR1 is SGHNT and CDR2 is YENEEA. This CDR3 contains 16 residues. Trimming left V 0 bases short and J 1 base short, with 12 bases between. Here the CDR3 reads CASSLEGRRGNYGYTF. DNA of the CDR3: TGTGCCAGCAGCTTAGAGGGCAGGAGGGGTAACTATGGCTACACCTTC.

This chain connects TRBV9 to TRBJ2-2; 7 bases agree with TRBD1. J was trimmed by 6 bases and V by 0 bases; bases with no gene match: 8. The CDR3 has 16 amino acids. Germline loops: CDR1 SGDLS, CDR2 YYNGEE. The CDR3 DNA follows: TGTGCCAGCAGCGTAGAAGTGACAGGGATCGCCGGGGAGCTGTTTTTT. It encodes CASSVEVTGIAGELFF.

Only a few counts were recorded for this clone. V gene TRBV6-2 or TRBV6-3 combines with J gene TRBJ1-5; D is unclear. The V gene lost 2 bases and the J gene lost 0 bases, with 8 bases spanning the gap. The CDR3 runs 15 residues. Germline CDR1 and CDR2: MNHEY and SVGEGT. The CDR3 protein is CASSYEFNSNQPQHF. The CDR3 DNA is TGTGCCAGCAGTTACGAGTTTAATAGCAATCAGCCCCAGCATTTT.

The V call is TRBV24-1, the J call TRBJ2-1; TRBD2 aligns across 13 bases. The germline V gene encodes CDR1 KGHDR and CDR2 SFDVKD. The CDR3 has 16 residues. The V and J ends lost 9 bases and 4 bases, in that order; junction bases with no gene match: 8. CDR3 sequence: CATSDPGLAGYNEQFF. CDR3 in DNA: TGTGCCACCTCGGATCCGGGACTAGCGGGATACAATGAGCAGTTCTTC.

This chain connects TRBV7-9 to TRBJ2-3; 9 positions match TRBD2. The CDR3 has 15 residues. Germline CDR1 and CDR2: SEHNR and FQNEAQ (reference sequence). With 5 bases clipped from V and 3 bases from J, the junction kept 6 bases outside the gene matches. CDR3 DNA sequence: TGTGCCAGCAGCACCCGGACTAGCGATACAGATACGCAGTATTTT. Translation gives CASSTRTSDTDTQYF.